The clone carrying this T cell receptor beta chain was counted many times. The sequenced template was RNA, covering the TCR beta CDR3 region. The first round was an RT-PCR with HTBI primers, and the second round was a multiplex PCR. TCRdb reprocessed the multiplex PCR reads via MiXCR and lists one record per CDR3 protein. The table has about 740,000 distinct CDR3 sequences, 40% seen once. This sample was taken from a study of Graves' ophthalmopathy and Graves' hyperthyroidism. Exclusion covered patients with other autoimmune diseases or uncontrolled infections (as well as pregnancy or lactation). This CDR3 is 15 amino acids long. Trimming cost V 6 bases and J 4 bases, with 15 bases left between them. Germline loops: CDR1 MGHDK, CDR2 SYGVNS.

The sequencing sample was made of peripheral blood. This TCR was recovered from an adult man with Graves' ophthalmopathy. The chain uses TRBV25-1 and TRBJ1-4, with unresolved D. DNA for the CDR3: TGTGCCAGCAGCGACCAGACGGGGTATAATGAAAAACTGTTTTTT. It is translated as CASSDQTGYNEKLFF.